A selection of T cell receptor beta chains follows, all from one sample in a study of memory CD4+ T cells and cytomegalovirus serostatus. Sequencing used immunoSEQ multiplex PCR; TCRdb keeps in-frame clones, though not all of them. Of tens of thousands of clones in the sample, around 76% were seen once. The sequencing input was memory CD4+ T cells from blood. Receptor source: an adult in good health and CMV-seropositive. Each CDR3 is given with its conserved first and last residue. The order of the fields is J gene, clone size, D gene, V gene, CDR3 DNA, CDR3 protein. The D gene is left open where the match is weak. Some rows have no size entry. The others give once, few or many, or a class for an expanded clone.

j_gene: TRBJ2-2
abundance: .
d_gene: .
v_gene: TRBV28
CDR3nt: TGTGCCAGCAGACCCGGGGGTTTAAACACCGGGGAGCTGTTTTTT
CDR3aa: CASRPGGLNTGELFF

j_gene: TRBJ1-2
abundance: .
d_gene: .
v_gene: TRBV7-9
CDR3nt: TGTGCCAGCAGCTTATCGTATGGCTACACCTTC
CDR3aa: CASSLSYGYTF

j_gene: TRBJ1-1
abundance: .
d_gene: .
v_gene: TRBV21-1
CDR3nt: TGTGCCAGCAGCAACCTACAGAACACTGAAGCTTTCTTT
CDR3aa: CASSNLQNTEAFF

j_gene: TRBJ1-4
abundance: .
d_gene: .
v_gene: TRBV19
CDR3nt: TGTGCCAGTATTGGCTGGGAGGAAAAACTGTTTTTT
CDR3aa: CASIGWEEKLFF

j_gene: TRBJ2-5
abundance: .
d_gene: TRBD1
v_gene: TRBV2
CDR3nt: TGTGCCAGCACCGCTGACAGGGAGGAGACCCAGTACTTC
CDR3aa: CASTADREETQYF

j_gene: TRBJ1-1
abundance: .
d_gene: TRBD1
v_gene: TRBV6-6
CDR3nt: TGTGCCAGCAGTTACCCAGGGACAGGCGTTACTGAAGCTTTCTTT
CDR3aa: CASSYPGTGVTEAFF

j_gene: TRBJ1-1
abundance: .
d_gene: .
v_gene: TRBV28
CDR3nt: TGTGCCAGCAGTTTAGCGCCCCGGCCCGCTGAAGCTTTCTTT
CDR3aa: CASSLAPRPAEAFF

j_gene: TRBJ1-5
abundance: .
d_gene: .
v_gene: TRBV5-1
CDR3nt: TGCGCCAGCAGCGAGTTACAGGGTCAGCCCCAGCATTTT
CDR3aa: CASSELQGQPQHF

j_gene: TRBJ2-1
abundance: .
d_gene: .
v_gene: TRBV5-1
CDR3nt: TGCGCCAGCAGCTTGTTACCAGGGGGGGATAATGAGCAGTTCTTC
CDR3aa: CASSLLPGGDNEQFF

j_gene: TRBJ2-3
abundance: .
d_gene: .
v_gene: TRBV2
CDR3nt: TGTGCCAGCAGCGAATACGGGCCCGGGACGCTCAAGGAAGATACGCAGTATTTT
CDR3aa: CASSEYGPGTLKEDTQYF

j_gene: TRBJ1-1
abundance: .
d_gene: .
v_gene: TRBV6-1
CDR3nt: TGTGCCAGCAGCCTAAACACGGGTGGTGCTTTCTTT
CDR3aa: CASSLNTGGAFF

j_gene: TRBJ2-4
abundance: .
d_gene: .
v_gene: TRBV28
CDR3nt: TGTGCCAGCAGCCAGCTACCCGGAGGGAGTCTAGCCAAAAACATTCAGTACTTC
CDR3aa: CASSQLPGGSLAKNIQYF

j_gene: TRBJ1-1
abundance: few
d_gene: .
v_gene: TRBV7-2
CDR3nt: TGTGCCAGCAGCCCCGGGCTTGGTAACACTGAAGCTTTCTTT
CDR3aa: CASSPGLGNTEAFF

j_gene: TRBJ1-2
abundance: .
d_gene: TRBD1
v_gene: TRBV7-9
CDR3nt: TGTGCCAGCAGCTCGAACTCGAGGGACAGGCCCACCTTC
CDR3aa: CASSSNSRDRPTF

j_gene: TRBJ2-7
abundance: .
d_gene: .
v_gene: TRBV10-2
CDR3nt: TGCGCCACCACGACGGAGCCCACCTACGAGCAGTACTTC
CDR3aa: CATTTEPTYEQYF

j_gene: TRBJ2-7
abundance: few
d_gene: TRBD1
v_gene: TRBV7-8
CDR3nt: TGTGCCAGCAGCTCCCGACGGGGACAGTCCTACGAGCAGTACTTC
CDR3aa: CASSSRRGQSYEQYF

j_gene: TRBJ2-5
abundance: .
d_gene: .
v_gene: TRBV15
CDR3nt: TGTGCCACCAGCCGCGAGAGTGAGACCCAGTACTTC
CDR3aa: CATSRESETQYF

j_gene: TRBJ1-3
abundance: once
d_gene: .
v_gene: TRBV6-5
CDR3nt: TGTGCCAGCAGTTTGACAGGCTCTGGAAACACCATATATTTT
CDR3aa: CASSLTGSGNTIYF

j_gene: TRBJ2-5
abundance: .
d_gene: .
v_gene: TRBV7-9
CDR3nt: TGTGCCAGCAGCTTAGCGGCGACACCCCAAGAGACCCAGTACTTC
CDR3aa: CASSLAATPQETQYF

j_gene: TRBJ1-2
abundance: .
d_gene: .
v_gene: TRBV6-6
CDR3nt: TGTGCCAGCGGGGAGTTGGGTTTCGAAGACTATGGCTACACCTTC
CDR3aa: CASGELGFEDYGYTF

j_gene: TRBJ2-7
abundance: .
d_gene: .
v_gene: TRBV11-3
CDR3nt: TGTGCCAGCAGCCCACATCCCGACAGGTCCTACGAGCAGTACTTC
CDR3aa: CASSPHPDRSYEQYF

j_gene: TRBJ1-4
abundance: .
d_gene: TRBD1
v_gene: TRBV25-1
CDR3nt: TGTGCCAGCAACCGGGACAGGGGTGAAAAACTGTTTTTT
CDR3aa: CASNRDRGEKLFF

j_gene: TRBJ1-6
abundance: .
d_gene: .
v_gene: TRBV7-8
CDR3nt: TGTGCCAGCAGCCTCATGAAAGGGTCCTATAATTCACCCCTCCACTTT
CDR3aa: CASSLMKGSYNSPLHF

j_gene: TRBJ1-1
abundance: .
d_gene: .
v_gene: TRBV5-1
CDR3nt: TGCGCCAGCAGCTTGGTCAACTTGAACACTGAAGCTTTCTTT
CDR3aa: CASSLVNLNTEAFF

j_gene: TRBJ2-7
abundance: .
d_gene: TRBD2
v_gene: TRBV7-9
CDR3nt: TGTGCCAGCAGCCCTGGGACTAGTGCCTACGAGCAGTACTTC
CDR3aa: CASSPGTSAYEQYF

j_gene: TRBJ2-5
abundance: .
d_gene: TRBD1
v_gene: TRBV7-2
CDR3nt: TGTGCCAGCAGCTTAGGTGGACAGGGTCGGGAGCAGTACTTC
CDR3aa: CASSLGGQGREQYF

j_gene: TRBJ1-2
abundance: .
d_gene: .
v_gene: TRBV19
CDR3nt: TGTGCCAGTAGTAACGACAGGACAAACTATGGCTACACCTTC
CDR3aa: CASSNDRTNYGYTF

j_gene: TRBJ1-6
abundance: .
d_gene: .
v_gene: TRBV10-2
CDR3nt: TGCGCCAGCAGGATGAATAATTCACCCCTCCACTTT
CDR3aa: CASRMNNSPLHF

j_gene: TRBJ2-5
abundance: .
d_gene: TRBD2
v_gene: TRBV28
CDR3nt: TGTGCCAGCAGACGACTAGCGGGGGGACAAGAGACCCAGTACTTC
CDR3aa: CASRRLAGGQETQYF

j_gene: TRBJ1-5
abundance: .
d_gene: .
v_gene: TRBV7-2
CDR3nt: TGTGCCAGCAGCTTAAGAGGTTATGAGAATCAGCCCCAGCATTTT
CDR3aa: CASSLRGYENQPQHF

j_gene: TRBJ1-2
abundance: .
d_gene: .
v_gene: TRBV28
CDR3nt: TGTGCCAGCAGATTACCCTCTACAGGGTTCTATGGCTACACCTTC
CDR3aa: CASRLPSTGFYGYTF

j_gene: TRBJ2-5
abundance: .
d_gene: .
v_gene: TRBV11-1
CDR3nt: TGTGCCAGCAGCTTAGCAGGGGCCTGGGAGACCCAGTACTTC
CDR3aa: CASSLAGAWETQYF

j_gene: TRBJ1-1
abundance: few
d_gene: .
v_gene: TRBV9
CDR3nt: TGTGCCAGCAGCGGGAATCCTGAGAACACTGAAGCTTTCTTT
CDR3aa: CASSGNPENTEAFF

j_gene: TRBJ1-1
abundance: .
d_gene: .
v_gene: TRBV10-3
CDR3nt: TGTGCCATCAGTGAGGGGGGGTTGAGCACTGAAGCTTTCTTT
CDR3aa: CAISEGGLSTEAFF

j_gene: TRBJ2-2
abundance: .
d_gene: TRBD2
v_gene: TRBV5-6
CDR3nt: TGTGCCAGCAGCTTGGGAGGCGGGGGGACCGGGGAGCTGTTTTTT
CDR3aa: CASSLGGGGTGELFF

j_gene: TRBJ1-2
abundance: .
d_gene: TRBD1
v_gene: TRBV10-3
CDR3nt: TGTGCCATCAGTGAGTCGCAAACAAGGACAGGGGTGGGATATGGCTACACCTTC
CDR3aa: CAISESQTRTGVGYGYTF

j_gene: TRBJ2-3
abundance: once
d_gene: .
v_gene: TRBV6-5
CDR3nt: TGTGCCAGCAGTTACTCGTTCGGAGAGGCAGATACGCAGTATTTT
CDR3aa: CASSYSFGEADTQYF

j_gene: TRBJ2-7
abundance: once
d_gene: .
v_gene: TRBV6-5
CDR3nt: TGTGCCAGCAGTTACTCGATCCTTAGACGGGCCTACGAGCAGTACTTC
CDR3aa: CASSYSILRRAYEQYF

j_gene: TRBJ1-5
abundance: .
d_gene: .
v_gene: TRBV7-2
CDR3nt: TGTGCCAGCAGCTTAGCAGGGCAGCCCAATCAGCCCCAGCATTTT
CDR3aa: CASSLAGQPNQPQHF

j_gene: TRBJ1-5
abundance: .
d_gene: .
v_gene: TRBV19
CDR3nt: TGTGCCAGTAGTATGGGGCCAACTAATCAGCCCCAGCATTTT
CDR3aa: CASSMGPTNQPQHF

j_gene: TRBJ2-3
abundance: .
d_gene: .
v_gene: TRBV5-1
CDR3nt: TGCGCCAGCAGCTTGGAAGGCAGGCGGGACACAGATACGCAGTATTTT
CDR3aa: CASSLEGRRDTDTQYF